The 32 T cell receptor beta chains in this list originate from one sample, sequenced in a study of cytomegalovirus exposure and HLA in healthy donors. Primers: 60 Vbeta forward and 13 Jbeta reverse. The method was immunoSEQ multiplex PCR; TCRdb's version includes in-frame clones alone and lacks a portion of them. In the table there are roughly 80,000 clones, over 60% of which are singletons. The sequenced sample consisted of PBMCs. The receptors here all came from a middle-aged woman in good health and CMV-seropositive.

The chain uses TRBV28 and TRBJ2-3; no firm D call. Trimming cost V 5 bases and J 6 bases, with 18 bases left between them. Germline assignment: CDR1 MDHEN and CDR2 SYDVKM. This CDR3 comprises 15 residues. The CDR3 loop reads CASSTVGSPRDTQYF. The CDR3 nucleotides are TGTGCCAGCAGTACCGTCGGGTCCCCAAGGGATACGCAGTATTTT.

The table lists this clone with a count of one. The rearrangement links TRBV2 to TRBJ1-5; D ambiguous. Germline assignment: CDR1 SNHLY and CDR2 FYNNEI. This CDR3 has 15 residues. V was clipped by 0 bases and J by 3 bases, with 9 bases between them. The CDR3, as DNA: TGTGCCAGCAGTGAAGCCCTAGAGATCAATCAGCCCCAGCATTTT. This translates into CASSEALEINQPQHF.

This clone was picked up one time. This chain connects TRBV2 to TRBJ1-2; 7 nucleotides match TRBD1. The J segment lost 13 bases and the V segment lost 0 bases, leaving 14 bases of the junction unmatched. Germline values: CDR1 SNHLY, CDR2 FYNNEI. The CDR3 length is 15 residues. CDR3 loop: CASSEAGGYRGESTF. Written as DNA, the CDR3 is TGTGCCAGCAGTGAAGCGGGGGGATACAGGGGAGAAAGCACCTTC.

CDR3 sequence: CASSISGTSNTEAFF. CDR3 nucleotides: TGTGCCAGCAGCATAAGCGGGACGTCGAACACTGAAGCTTTCTTT. The chain combines TRBV7-2 with TRBJ1-1; D possibly corresponds to TRBD1 (5 bases). Germline V lookup: CDR1 SGHTA, CDR2 FQGNSA. CDR3 length: 15 residues. Trimming took 5 bases from V and 1 from J, leaving 14 bases between them.

The chain joins TRBV7-2 to TRBJ2-5; tentative D call: TRBD2 (6 bases). V dropped 5 bases and J dropped 4 bases, with 17 bases sitting between them. Per the germline V gene, CDR1 is SGHTA and CDR2 is FQGNSA. The CDR3 has 15 amino acids. The CDR3 DNA sequence: TGTGCCAGCAGCCCGCTCGGGAGTGGAGCAGAGACCCAGTACTTC. Amino acids: CASSPLGSGAETQYF.

The genes are TRBV5-1 and TRBJ2-1; D is unresolved. Trimming removed 2 bases at V and 0 bases at J, with 6 bases between. Germline V gene sequence: CDR1 SGHRS, CDR2 YFSETQ. The CDR3 has 14 residues. CDR3: CASSLQSSYNEQFF. The CDR3, as DNA: TGCGCCAGCAGCTTACAGAGCTCCTACAATGAGCAGTTCTTC.

This chain joins TRBV4-3 and TRBJ2-7; possible D gene TRBD2, 6 bases. Deletions cut 0 bases from V and 5 bases from J, with 17 bases between. The length of the CDR3 is 16 residues. Looked up from germline, CDR1 is LGHNA and CDR2 is YSLEER. The CDR3 loop is CASSQDMDGSLNEQYF. The CDR3 DNA follows: TGCGCCAGCAGCCAAGATATGGACGGGAGTCTCAACGAGCAGTACTTC.

The chain has TRBV15 and TRBJ1-1; no clear D gene. There are 16 residues in the CDR3. The germline V gene has CDR1 LNHNV and CDR2 YYDKDF (reference sequence). The V end lost 1 base, the J end lost 6 bases, and 18 bases lay between the germline ends. This chain's CDR3 is CATSRGERVGLSEAFF. The CDR3, as DNA: TGTGCCACCAGCAGAGGGGAGAGGGTCGGGTTGTCTGAAGCTTTCTTT.

V is TRBV27 and J is TRBJ1-4, with D perhaps TRBD1 (6 bases). Per the germline V gene, CDR1 is MNHEY and CDR2 is SMNVEV (reference sequence). The CDR3 is 14 amino acids. V dropped 9 bases and J dropped 3 bases, with 14 bases sitting between them. The CDR3 DNA sequence: TGTGCCAGTAGGGGTGGGGGCCCTAATGAAAAACTGTTTTTT. It encodes CASRGGGPNEKLFF.

This sequence joins TRBV7-9 and TRBJ1-2; a weak D match, TRBD1 (5 bases). This CDR3 contains 14 residues. Germline values: CDR1 SEHNR, CDR2 FQNEAQ (reference sequence). The germline V and J ends were trimmed by 6 bases and 6 bases, with 17 bases remaining between them. CDR3 sequence: CASRPRQGSHGYTF. Here the CDR3 DNA reads TGTGCCAGCAGACCTCGGCAGGGCTCCCATGGCTACACCTTC.

The chain uses TRBV7-8 and TRBJ1-1, with D unclear. With 1 base removed from V and 4 bases from J, the gap between germline ends came to 10 bases. Germline loops: CDR1 SGHVS, CDR2 FQNEAQ. This CDR3 comprises 14 residues. The CDR3 DNA follows: TGTGCCAGCAGCTTAGTGGGCGAGGGCACTGAAGCTTTCTTT. Its translation is CASSLVGEGTEAFF.

This clone was seen a few times. The chain carries TRBV27 and TRBJ2-3; tentatively, D is TRBD2 (5 bases). The CDR3 contains 14 residues. V was trimmed by 3 bases and J by 5 bases, leaving 12 bases between them. Germline CDR1 reads MNHEY; CDR2 reads SMNVEV (reference sequence). As DNA, the CDR3 is TGTGCCAGCAGTTTGTATCTAAGCGGAGATACGCAGTATTTT. This translates into CASSLYLSGDTQYF.

The rearrangement links TRBV7-9 to TRBJ1-5, with D perhaps matching TRBD1 (6 bases). The ends were cut back, 4 bases at V and 4 bases at J, with 14 bases in the middle. In germline, CDR1 is SEHNR, CDR2 FQNEAQ (reference sequence). The CDR3 is 15 amino acids. CDR3 bases: TGTGCCAGCAGCTCAGGGGCAGGTCCGAATCAGCCCCAGCATTTT. Protein: CASSSGAGPNQPQHF.

The gene calls are TRBV6-1 and TRBJ2-1, with a possible D match to TRBD2 (5 bases). The CDR3 consists of 13 residues. Trimming stripped 6 bases from V and 1 base from J, with 7 bases between. The germline V gene encodes CDR1 MNHNS and CDR2 SASEGT. The CDR3 coding sequence is TGTGCCAGCAGGGAGGCATCCTACAATGAGCAGTTCTTC. Its protein product is CASREASYNEQFF.

This rearrangement joins TRBV7-2 to TRBJ1-2, with D uncertain. The CDR3 covers 13 residues. Germline V lookup: CDR1 SGHTA, CDR2 FQGNSA. V lost 5 bases to trimming and J lost 4 bases, with 11 bases between them. This CDR3 is CASSKRETYGYTF. The CDR3, as DNA: TGTGCCAGCAGCAAAAGGGAGACCTATGGCTACACCTTC.

Within the sample, this clone is medium-sized. The genes are TRBV4-3 and TRBJ2-1, with D perhaps TRBD2 (6 bases). Germline CDR1 and CDR2: LGHNA and YSLEER. The CDR3 has 17 residues. V lost 0 bases and J lost 8, with 20 bases in between. CDR3 DNA sequence: TGCGCCAGCAGCCAAGAAGAGCGGCCTAGCGCTTGGGATGAGCAGTTCTTC. This sequence encodes CASSQEERPSAWDEQFF.

The chain links TRBV9 to TRBJ1-3; D is uncertain. CDR1 and CDR2 from the germline V gene are SGDLS and YYNGEE. The CDR3 consists of 17 residues. V lost 1 base to trimming and J lost 0 bases, with 14 bases between them. The CDR3 nucleotides read TGTGCCAGCAGCGTATGGGAGCACGACTCCTCTGGAAACACCATATATTTT. It encodes CASSVWEHDSSGNTIYF.

This rearrangement joins TRBV11-2 to TRBJ2-5, with a tentative D call TRBD2 (6 bases). The CDR3 sequence is 14 residues long. The V end was cut by 2 bases, the J end by 1 base, with 8 bases between. The germline V gene encodes CDR1 SGHAT and CDR2 FQNNGV. The CDR3 DNA reads TGTGCCAGCAGCTTACCACTAGCCCAAGAGACCCAGTACTTC. The encoded protein is CASSLPLAQETQYF.

This clone was detected only once. The V gene is TRBV28, the J gene TRBJ1-5, with unresolved D. The germline CDR1 and CDR2 sequences are MDHEN and SYDVKM. Deletions cut 3 bases from V and 3 bases from J, with 9 bases between. CDR3 length: 14 amino acids. The CDR3 here is CASSFGGINQPQHF. The CDR3 nucleotides are TGTGCCAGCAGTTTTGGAGGGATCAATCAGCCCCAGCATTTT. Supplemented by reference TRBV28 and TRBJ1-5, the full variable domain reads DVKVTQSSRYLVKRTGEKVFLECVQDMDHENMFWYRQDPGLGLRLIYFSYDVKMKEKGDIPEGYSVSREKKERFSLILESASTNQTSMYLCASSFGGINQPQHFGDGTRLSIL.

V usage is TRBV6-5 and J usage is TRBJ1-5; TRBD1 might be the D (5 bases). Germline V lookup: CDR1 MNHEY, CDR2 SVGAGI. The V and J ends lost 6 bases and 0 bases respectively, with 12 bases between them. There are 15 residues in the CDR3. CDR3 protein: CASSLDSYSNQPQHF. CDR3 coding DNA: TGTGCCAGCAGCCTTGACAGCTATAGCAATCAGCCCCAGCATTTT.

This sequence joins TRBV18 and TRBJ2-5; D might be TRBD1 (6 bases). V was trimmed by 0 bases and J by 0 bases, leaving 14 bases between them. The CDR3 totals 17 residues. From germline, CDR1 is KGHSH and CDR2 LQKENI. The CDR3: CASSPPSTGTYQETQYF. The DNA of the CDR3 is TGTGCCAGCTCACCACCAAGTACAGGGACATACCAAGAGACCCAGTACTTC.

This clone came up a few times. The chain couples TRBV4-2 to TRBJ1-2; TRBD1 aligns across 10 bases. The junction had 12 bases not matched to a gene; V was cut back by 3 bases and J by 8 bases. CDR1 is LGHNA, CDR2 YNFKEQ, per germline. This CDR3 contains 16 residues. Here the CDR3 reads CASSQGGQGIFGGYTF. Here the CDR3 DNA reads TGTGCCAGCAGCCAGGGGGGACAGGGGATCTTTGGCGGCTACACCTTC.

The gene calls are TRBV15 and TRBJ2-1; 8 bases line up with TRBD1. CDR3 length: 15 residues. CDR1 and CDR2 (germline): LNHNV, YYDKDF (reference sequence). Unmatched junction bases numbered 6, after V lost 1 base and J lost 7 bases. The DNA of the CDR3 is TGTGCCACCAGCAGAGGGGCAGGGGGCATGAATGAGCAGTTCTTC. It encodes CATSRGAGGMNEQFF.

This clone was detected a few times. The chain recombines TRBV29-1 with TRBJ1-5, with D possibly matching TRBD1 (5 bases). The length of the CDR3 is 13 residues. Per germline, CDR1 SQVTM and CDR2 ANQGSEA. The germline V and J ends were trimmed by 6 bases and 12 bases, with 21 bases remaining between them. This CDR3 is CSVAETRGSGQHF. CDR3 coding DNA: TGCAGCGTAGCCGAGACAAGGGGTAGCGGCCAGCATTTT.

This chain joins TRBV7-2 and TRBJ2-6; the D is unclear. Trimming cost V 1 base and J 0 bases, with 10 bases left between them. Germline V gene data show CDR1 as SGHTA and CDR2 as FQGNSA. The CDR3 has 17 residues. The CDR3 bases are TGTGCCAGCAGCTTAGTTTCTACAGCCTCTGGGGCCAACGTCCTGACTTTC. This gives the protein CASSLVSTASGANVLTF.

This clone was found a few times. The chain is built from TRBV6-5 and TRBJ2-7; TRBD1 might be the D (6 bases). The V and J ends lost 2 bases and 6 bases respectively, with 14 bases between them. The length of the CDR3 is 14 residues. Looked up from germline, CDR1 is MNHEY and CDR2 is SVGAGI. CDR3 loop: CASSYGQAGAEQYF. The CDR3 DNA reads TGTGCCAGCAGTTACGGGCAAGCAGGGGCCGAGCAGTACTTC.

V usage is TRBV6-4 and J usage is TRBJ2-1; D is perhaps TRBD2 (6 bases). The CDR3 has 16 residues. The germline CDR1 and CDR2 sequences are MRHNA and SNTAGT. Trimming removed 3 bases at V and 9 bases at J, with 21 bases between. DNA of the CDR3: TGTGCCAGCAGTGAGTCTGGGGACTCCCGCGTCGGTGAGCAGTTCTTC. Translation gives CASSESGDSRVGEQFF.

This sequence joins TRBV4-1 and TRBJ2-7; perhaps TRBD2 as D (5 bases). Trimming stripped 2 bases from V and 7 bases from J, with 18 bases between. The CDR3 is 15 amino acids. Germline CDR1 is MGHRA and CDR2 is YSYEKL. CDR3 protein: CASSQLELVLGEQYF. CDR3 DNA sequence: TGCGCCAGCAGCCAACTTGAACTAGTACTCGGTGAGCAGTACTTC.

The chain employs TRBV2 and TRBJ2-2, with 7 bases aligning to TRBD2. Germline CDR1 and CDR2: SNHLY and FYNNEI. V lost 6 bases and J lost 5; bases outside the gene matches: 12. The CDR3 covers 16 residues. As DNA, the CDR3 is TGTGCCAGCAGAGTCGGGGGGATATCACGGACCGGGGAGCTGTTTTTT. This codes for CASRVGGISRTGELFF.

Turning to this clone: An end of the junction does not agree with germline; a read error may underlie this. The chain combines TRBV5-1 with TRBJ2-3, with a weak D call TRBD2 (6 bases). The CDR3 contains 13 residues. Germline loops: CDR1 SGHRS, CDR2 YFSETQ. The CDR3 sequence is CASGLGNGGTQYF. DNA for the CDR3: TGCGCCAGCGGCTTGGGAAACGGGGGTACGCAGTATTTT.

In DNA form, the CDR3 reads TGCAGCGGAACTAGGGGGGGTCAGGGCACTGAAGCTTTCTTT. This sequence encodes CSGTRGGQGTEAFF. This chain connects TRBV29-1 to TRBJ1-1, with D possibly being TRBD1 (6 bases). In germline, CDR1 is SQVTM, CDR2 ANQGSEA. Trimming removed 7 bases from V and 4 bases from J, with 19 bases in between. The CDR3 has 14 residues.

The chain is built from TRBV7-9 and TRBJ2-7; D might be TRBD2 (6 bases). CDR1 SEHNR and CDR2 FQNEAQ come from the germline V gene (reference sequence). The CDR3 sequence is 13 residues long. V lost 5 bases and J lost 6, with 14 bases in between. DNA for the CDR3: TGTGCCAGCAGCCCCGCCGGGGGTCTCGAGCAGTACTTC. Amino acids: CASSPAGGLEQYF.